What follows are 21 T cell receptor beta chains derived from one specimen sequenced in a study of T cell repertoires in cytomegalovirus infection. These receptors lack a known antigen. One entry per CDR3 protein results from TCRdb running MiXCR on the reads. The profile shows about 740,000 distinct CDR3 sequences, roughly 30% of them singletons. The specimen comprised cultured PBMCs, sampled from culture after CMV antigen stimulation. These receptors all come from a human donor in good health (CMV status not recorded). Some clones in this sample may be carry-over from other donors' samples.

V is TRBV5-1 and J is TRBJ1-5, with TRBD1 as a possible D gene (6 bases). The CDR3 is made up of 15 amino acids. In germline, CDR1 is SGHRS, CDR2 YFSETQ. Trimming removed 0 bases from V and 6 bases from J, with 13 bases in between. As DNA, the CDR3 is TGCGCCAGCAGCTTGGAGGGGGGCCTGTTTCAGCCCCAGCATTTT. Encoded protein: CASSLEGGLFQPQHF.

The chain combines TRBV7-9 with TRBJ2-4; unclear D gene. The germline gives CDR1 SEHNR, CDR2 FQNEAQ (reference sequence). Between the trimmed V and J ends, which lost 7 bases and 0 bases, there was a span of 13 bases. The CDR3 is made up of 15 amino acids. CDR3 amino acids: CASTKGELAKNIQYF. The CDR3 bases are TGTGCCAGCACCAAGGGTGAGCTAGCCAAAAACATTCAGTACTTC.

The chain is built from TRBV6-5 and TRBJ1-3, with D unclear. V gave up 6 bases and J gave up 0 bases, with 15 bases separating them. CDR3 size: 16 residues. The germline V gene has CDR1 MNHEY and CDR2 SVGAGI. The CDR3 region is CASSNLDGSSGNTIYF. CDR3 nucleotides: TGTGCCAGCAGCAACCTGGACGGTAGCTCTGGAAACACCATATATTTT.

The genes are TRBV28 and TRBJ1-2; possibly TRBD1 for D (5 bases). The germline gives CDR1 MDHEN, CDR2 SYDVKM. This CDR3 spans 13 amino acids. V dropped 5 bases and J dropped 10 bases, with 17 bases sitting between them. The CDR3 nucleotides are TGTGCCAGCAGTCCCGAGAGGGGTCAGATCTACACCTTC. This gives the protein CASSPERGQIYTF.

This chain links TRBV6-2 or TRBV6-3 with TRBJ1-1; D gene unclear. Per the germline V gene, CDR1 is MNHEY and CDR2 is SVGEGT. The CDR3 consists of 12 residues. The V end lost 10 bases, the J end lost 7 bases, and 16 bases lay between the germline ends. CDR3 sequence: CATTKGFGEAFF. The CDR3 region has the DNA TGTGCCACAACAAAGGGCTTTGGTGAAGCTTTCTTT.

The chain carries TRBV25-1 and TRBJ1-4; D gene ambiguous. The CDR3 length is 15 residues. Trimming pared 1 base from V and 8 bases from J, leaving 14 bases between. Looked up from germline, CDR1 is MGHDK and CDR2 is SYGVNS. CDR3 residues: CASSESGKVDEKLFF. CDR3 nucleotides: TGTGCCAGCAGTGAATCCGGAAAGGTCGACGAAAAACTGTTTTTT.

This clonotype came up a few times. The chain uses TRBV7-9 and TRBJ2-3, with 10 bases aligning to TRBD2. There are 19 residues in the CDR3. Unmatched junction bases numbered 13, after V lost 0 bases and J lost 4 bases. Germline values: CDR1 SEHNR, CDR2 FQNEAQ (reference sequence). In nucleotides, the CDR3 is TGTGCCAGCAGCTTAGCACGAGTTAGCGGGAGGACCCCCGCAGATACGCAGTATTTT. Translation: CASSLARVSGRTPADTQYF.

This chain links TRBV4-1 with TRBJ1-4, with D perhaps TRBD1 (6 bases). CDR1 is MGHRA and CDR2 is YSYEKL in the germline V gene. The CDR3 runs 15 residues. V lost 6 bases, J lost 8 bases, and 19 bases lay in between. The CDR3 loop reads CASREQGAPGEKLFF. The CDR3 nucleotides read TGCGCCAGCAGGGAACAGGGCGCCCCCGGGGAAAAACTGTTTTTT.

V is TRBV20-1 and J is TRBJ2-1; D is undetermined. CDR1 is DFQATT and CDR2 is SNEGSKA in the germline V gene (reference sequence). Trimming removed 6 bases from V and 7 bases from J, with 7 bases in between. The CDR3 length is 10 residues. CDR3 region: CSARRNEQFF. CDR3 DNA sequence: TGCAGTGCCCGCAGGAATGAGCAGTTCTTC.

This clonotype came up a few times. The CDR3 here is CASSYSSGPYEQYF. Here the CDR3 DNA reads TGTGCCAGCAGTTACTCTAGCGGGCCCTACGAGCAGTACTTC. This chain links TRBV6-6 with TRBJ2-7, with 7 nucleotides matching TRBD2. Germline CDR1 and CDR2: MNHNY and SVGAGI (reference sequence). V lost 0 bases, J lost 2 bases, and 1 base stayed unmatched. The CDR3 is 14 amino acids.

The chain employs TRBV18 and TRBJ2-7; the match to TRBD2 covers 12 bases. Germline-derived CDR1 and CDR2 are KGHSH and LQKENI. This CDR3 is 15 amino acids long. The V segment lost 3 bases and the J segment 7 bases; nucleotides outside the gene matches: 7. CDR3 region: CASSPSLAGGSEQYF. In DNA, the CDR3 is TGTGCCAGCTCACCCTCCCTAGCGGGAGGGAGTGAGCAGTACTTC.

The CDR3 is CASSLVTGSYNEQFF. As DNA, the CDR3 is TGTGCCAGCAGCTTAGTTACGGGGTCCTACAATGAGCAGTTCTTC. The chain employs TRBV7-2 and TRBJ2-1, with D possibly matching TRBD2 (5 bases). Germline assignment: CDR1 SGHTA and CDR2 FQGNSA. This CDR3 is built from 15 residues. V was trimmed by 1 base and J by 1 base, leaving 8 bases between them. Drawing the rest from reference TRBV7-2 and TRBJ2-1, the complete variable domain is GAGVSQSPSNKVTEKGKDVELRCDPISGHTALYWYRQSLGQGLEFLIYFQGNSAPDKSGLPSDRFSAERTGGSVSTLTIQRTQQEDSAVYLCASSLVTGSYNEQFFGPGTRLTVL.

The rearrangement links TRBV6-8 to TRBJ2-7, with 7 bases identical to TRBD1. After removal of 6 bases from V and 5 bases from J, the junction contained 4 bases not matched to a gene. This CDR3 has 12 residues. Germline-derived CDR1 and CDR2 are MNHGY and SAAAGT. Here the CDR3 reads CASSQQGNEQYF. CDR3 nucleotide sequence: TGTGCCAGCAGCCAACAGGGGAACGAGCAGTACTTC.

This clonotype was detected a few times. The rearrangement joins TRBV18 to TRBJ1-1, with D uncertain. The CDR3 contains 14 residues. Trimming stripped 2 bases from V and 1 base from J, with 8 bases between. Germline V CDR1 and CDR2: KGHSH, LQKENI. The CDR3 is CASSPYSRNTEAFF. Written as DNA, the CDR3 is TGTGCCAGCTCACCATACAGCCGGAACACTGAAGCTTTCTTT.

At least ten counts were recorded for this clonotype. The chain has TRBV7-2 and TRBJ1-6; D not certain. Germline CDR1 is SGHTA and CDR2 is FQGNSA. Trimming took off 3 bases at V and 7 bases at J, with 7 bases between the two ends. The CDR3 is 13 amino acids. The chain's CDR3 is CASSFHRNSPLHF. In DNA form, the CDR3 reads TGTGCCAGCAGCTTCCACAGAAATTCACCCCTCCACTTT.

The chain uses TRBV6-6 and TRBJ1-5, with D possibly being TRBD1 (6 bases). This CDR3 contains 16 residues. The V and J ends lost 0 bases and 2 bases respectively, with 11 bases between them. Per the germline V gene, CDR1 is MNHNY and CDR2 is SVGAGI (reference sequence). CDR3 in DNA: TGTGCCAGCAGTTACTCGATCCGACAGGGCAATCAGCCCCAGCATTTT. It is translated as CASSYSIRQGNQPQHF.

Comments on this clonotype: Since a much larger clone is just one base distant, this may be a read error. This sequence joins TRBV7-2 and TRBJ1-6; possibly TRBD1 for D (5 bases). The CDR3 has 19 residues. Germline loops: CDR1 SGHTA, CDR2 FQGNSA. Here the CDR3 DNA reads TGTGCCAGCAGCTTAGCGGCGGGGCCCATCAGCTCCTATAATTCACCCCTCGACTTT. This codes for CASSLAAGPISSYNSPLDF.

This rearrangement joins TRBV7-2 to TRBJ1-2; no firm D call. This CDR3 region has 16 residues. Trimming pared 2 bases from V and 8 bases from J, leaving 21 bases between. The germline gives CDR1 SGHTA, CDR2 FQGNSA. As DNA, the CDR3 is TGTGCCAGCAGCTTAAGCGCTGGCGTTGCGGAAAGCGGCTACACCTTC. This gives the protein CASSLSAGVAESGYTF.

The V gene is TRBV15, the J gene TRBJ1-6, with a weak D call TRBD1 (5 bases). There are 13 residues in the CDR3. Trimming stripped 4 bases from V and 6 bases from J, with 7 bases between. Germline V lookup: CDR1 LNHNV, CDR2 YYDKDF (reference sequence). CDR3 coding DNA: TGTGCCACCAGCAAAGACAGTAATTCACCCCTCCACTTT. Encoded protein: CATSKDSNSPLHF.

The rearrangement links TRBV6-1 to TRBJ2-7, with D perhaps being TRBD1 or TRBD2 (5 bases each). Germline V gene data show CDR1 as MNHNS and CDR2 as SASEGT. Between the trimmed V and J ends, which lost 2 bases and 3 bases, there was a span of 17 bases. CDR3 length: 16 amino acids. The CDR3 coding sequence is TGTGCCAGCAGTGAAAGCGTTTGGGACCCTGGCTACGAGCAGTACTTC. As protein: CASSESVWDPGYEQYF.

Points on this clonotype: A much larger clonotype is one base distant, so this may be a read error. The CDR3 region has the DNA TGTGCCAGCAGCTTAGCATATAGCGGGAGGGCCGGGTACTACAATGAGCAGTTCTTC. Residues: CASSLAYSGRAGYYNEQFF. This chain joins TRBV7-2 and TRBJ2-1; TRBD2 matches at 11 bases. Looked up from germline, CDR1 is SGHTA and CDR2 is FQGNSA. Trimming at V came to 0 bases and at J to 3 bases, leaving 10 bases not matched to a gene. This CDR3 contains 19 residues. The variable domain in full, completed from reference TRBV7-2 and TRBJ2-1, reads GAGVSQSPSNKVTEKGKDVELRCDPISGHTALYWYRQSLGQGLEFLIYFQGNSAPDKSGLPSDRFSAERTGGSVSTLTIQRTQQEDSAVYLCASSLAYSGRAGYYNEQFFGPGTRLTVL.